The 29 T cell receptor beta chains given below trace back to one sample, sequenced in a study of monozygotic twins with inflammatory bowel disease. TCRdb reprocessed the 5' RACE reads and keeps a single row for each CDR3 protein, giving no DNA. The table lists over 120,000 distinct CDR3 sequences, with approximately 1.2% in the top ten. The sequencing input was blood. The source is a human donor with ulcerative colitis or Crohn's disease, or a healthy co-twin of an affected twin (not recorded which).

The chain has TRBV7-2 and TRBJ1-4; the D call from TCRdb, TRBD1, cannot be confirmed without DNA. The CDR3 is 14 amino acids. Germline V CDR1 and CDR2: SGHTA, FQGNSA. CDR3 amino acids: CASSLGGGIEKLFF.

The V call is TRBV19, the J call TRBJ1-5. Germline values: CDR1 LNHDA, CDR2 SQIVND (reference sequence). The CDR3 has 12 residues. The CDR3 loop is CASTSANQPQHF. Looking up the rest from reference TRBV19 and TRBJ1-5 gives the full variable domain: DGGITQSPKYLFRKEGQNVTLSCEQNLNHDAMYWYRQDPGQGLRLIYYSQIVNDFQKGDIAEGYSVSREKKESFPLTVTSAQKNPTAFYLCASTSANQPQHFGDGTRLSIL.

Here the CDR3 reads CASSPQSSINEQFF. V gene TRBV5-6 combines with J gene TRBJ2-1; TCRdb names TRBD1, which stays unverified in the absence of DNA. This CDR3 region has 14 residues. Germline loops: CDR1 SGHDT, CDR2 YYEEEE.

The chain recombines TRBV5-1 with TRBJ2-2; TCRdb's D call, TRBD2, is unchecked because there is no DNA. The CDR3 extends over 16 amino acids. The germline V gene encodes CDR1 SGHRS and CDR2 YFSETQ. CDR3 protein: CASSLSGVRVTGELFF.

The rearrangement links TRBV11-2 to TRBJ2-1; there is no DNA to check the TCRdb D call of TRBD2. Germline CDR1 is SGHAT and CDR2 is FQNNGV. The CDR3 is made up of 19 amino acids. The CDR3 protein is CASSLVWASVSRTGNEQFF.

The CDR3 is CATSKRTGRAGELFF. The chain joins TRBV24-1 to TRBJ2-2; TCRdb calls TRBD1, which cannot be checked without DNA. The germline gives CDR1 KGHDR, CDR2 SFDVKD. This CDR3 comprises 15 residues.

CDR3 amino acids: CASSKSDRVIHEQYF. The chain has TRBV5-1 and TRBJ2-7; the D call from TCRdb, TRBD1, cannot be confirmed without DNA. Germline-derived CDR1 and CDR2 are SGHRS and YFSETQ. The CDR3 spans 15 residues. Combining the CDR3 with reference TRBV5-1 and TRBJ2-7 gives the whole variable domain KAGVTQTPRYLIKTRGQQVTLSCSPISGHRSVSWYQQTPGQGLQFLFEYFSETQRNKGNFPGRFSGRQFSNSRSEMNVSTLELGDSALYLCASSKSDRVIHEQYFGPGTRLTVT.

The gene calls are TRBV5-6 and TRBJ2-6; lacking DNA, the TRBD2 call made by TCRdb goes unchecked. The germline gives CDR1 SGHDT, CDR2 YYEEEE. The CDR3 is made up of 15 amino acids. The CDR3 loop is CASSLRGPGANVLTF.

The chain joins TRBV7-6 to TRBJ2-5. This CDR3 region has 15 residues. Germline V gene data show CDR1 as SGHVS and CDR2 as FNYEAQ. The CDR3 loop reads CASSLETVFQETQYF.

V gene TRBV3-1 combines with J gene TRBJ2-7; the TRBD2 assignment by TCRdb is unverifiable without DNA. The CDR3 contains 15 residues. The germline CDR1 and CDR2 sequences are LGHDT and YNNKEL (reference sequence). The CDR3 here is CASSQGRLSSYEQYF.

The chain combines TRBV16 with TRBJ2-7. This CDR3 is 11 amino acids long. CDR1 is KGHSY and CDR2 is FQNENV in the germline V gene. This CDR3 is CASSQYDEQYF.

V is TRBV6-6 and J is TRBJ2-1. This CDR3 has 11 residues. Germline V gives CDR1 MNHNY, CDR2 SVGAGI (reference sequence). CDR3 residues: CASSYRDEQFF.

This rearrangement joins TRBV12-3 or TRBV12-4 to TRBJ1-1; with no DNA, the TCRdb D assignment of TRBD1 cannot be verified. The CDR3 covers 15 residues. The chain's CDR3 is CASRSPWDRGVEAFF.

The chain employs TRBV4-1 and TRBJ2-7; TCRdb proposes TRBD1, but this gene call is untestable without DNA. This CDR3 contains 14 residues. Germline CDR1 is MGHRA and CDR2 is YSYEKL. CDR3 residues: CASSQDQWQGEQYF.

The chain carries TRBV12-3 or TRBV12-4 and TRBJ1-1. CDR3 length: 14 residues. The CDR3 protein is CASSLREGRTEAFF.

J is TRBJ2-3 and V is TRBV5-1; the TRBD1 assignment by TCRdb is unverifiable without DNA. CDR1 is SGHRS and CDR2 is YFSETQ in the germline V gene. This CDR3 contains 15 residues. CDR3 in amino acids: CASSRTGGLADTQYF.

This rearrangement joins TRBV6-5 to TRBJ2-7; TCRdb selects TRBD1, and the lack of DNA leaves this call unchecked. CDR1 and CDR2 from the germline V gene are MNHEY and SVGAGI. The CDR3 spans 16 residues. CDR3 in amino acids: CASSYRRFDRTYEQYF.

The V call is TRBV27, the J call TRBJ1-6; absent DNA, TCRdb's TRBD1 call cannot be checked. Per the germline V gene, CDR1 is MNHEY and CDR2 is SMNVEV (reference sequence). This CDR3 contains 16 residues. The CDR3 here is CASSSSTRGYDSPLHF.

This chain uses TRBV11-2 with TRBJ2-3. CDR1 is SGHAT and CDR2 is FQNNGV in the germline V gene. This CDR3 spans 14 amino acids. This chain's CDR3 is CASSLTAGTDTQYF.

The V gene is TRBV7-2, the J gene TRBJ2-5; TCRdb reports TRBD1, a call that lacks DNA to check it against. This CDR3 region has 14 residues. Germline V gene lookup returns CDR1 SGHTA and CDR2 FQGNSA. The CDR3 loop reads CASSSYRGEETQYF.

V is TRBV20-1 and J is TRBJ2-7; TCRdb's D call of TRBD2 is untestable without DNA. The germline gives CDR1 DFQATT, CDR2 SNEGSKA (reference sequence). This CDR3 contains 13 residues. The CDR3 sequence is CSAPHSGSYEQYF.

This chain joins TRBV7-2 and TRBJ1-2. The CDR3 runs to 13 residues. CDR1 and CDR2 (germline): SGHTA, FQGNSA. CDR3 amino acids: CASSFSELGGYTF.

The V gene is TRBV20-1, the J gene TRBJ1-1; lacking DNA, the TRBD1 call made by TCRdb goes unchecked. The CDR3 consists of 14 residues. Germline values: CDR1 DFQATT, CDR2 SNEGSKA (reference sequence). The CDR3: CSAREGGRGTEAFF.

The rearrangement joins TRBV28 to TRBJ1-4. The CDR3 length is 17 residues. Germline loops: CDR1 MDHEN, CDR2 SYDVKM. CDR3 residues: CASSLSGQVNLSEKLFF.

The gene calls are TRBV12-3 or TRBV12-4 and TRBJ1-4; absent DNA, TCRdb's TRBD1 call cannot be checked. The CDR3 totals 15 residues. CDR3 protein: CASSYRGQTNEKLFF.

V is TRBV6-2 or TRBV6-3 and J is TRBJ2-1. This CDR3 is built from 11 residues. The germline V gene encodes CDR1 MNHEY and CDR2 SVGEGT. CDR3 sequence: CASTYFNEQFF.

The CDR3 region is CASSVGAGASYNEQFF. The chain employs TRBV9 and TRBJ2-1; TCRdb reports TRBD1, a call that lacks DNA to check it against. The CDR3 sequence is 16 residues long. CDR1 SGDLS and CDR2 YYNGEE come from the germline V gene.

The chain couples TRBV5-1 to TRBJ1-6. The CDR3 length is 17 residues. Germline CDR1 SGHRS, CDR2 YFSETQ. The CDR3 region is CASSLDRASSYNSPLHF.

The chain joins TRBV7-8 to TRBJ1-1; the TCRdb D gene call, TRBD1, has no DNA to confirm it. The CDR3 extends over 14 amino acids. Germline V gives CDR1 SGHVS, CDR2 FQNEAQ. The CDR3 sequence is CASSPGTENTEAFF.